The clone carrying this TCR beta chain has a handful of counts. The CDR3 length is 15 residues. The V and J ends lost 5 bases and 3 bases, in that order; junction bases with no gene match: 10. Germline values: CDR1 MDHEN, CDR2 SYDVKM. PBMCs numbering at least 6 million were isolated per sample. The data derive from a study of blood T cells in healthy people across ages. Sample-barcoded 5' priming and a J-beta primer mix drove a second PCR of about 6 to 11 cycles. Carrying 12 random nucleotides, a template-switch adaptor labeled each individual cDNA molecule. TCRdb recomputed calls from the 5' RACE reads with MiXCR, one row per CDR3 protein. The sample carries over 300,000 distinct CDR3 sequences, 45% to 65% recorded once.

The chain has TRBV28 and TRBJ2-7; 7 bases line up with TRBD1. The receptor comes from a man aged 55 to 70 in good health. The material sequenced was blood. CDR3 DNA sequence: TGTGCCAGCAGTCTCTGGACAGGAGAGGGCTACGAGCAGTACTTC. Its protein is CASSLWTGEGYEQYF.